The clone carrying this T cell receptor (beta chain) has ten or more counts. Its antigen is not known. The entry originates in a study of T cells in Graves' hyperthyroidism and ophthalmopathy. About the study: Peripheral blood sampling occurred at initial diagnosis, before any treatment. Points from the study as a whole: Model output signaled ophthalmopathy a median approximately 6 months ahead of onset.

CDR1 is MNHNS, CDR2 SASEGT, per germline. The V end lost 7 bases, the J end lost 8 bases, and 17 bases lay between the germline ends. There are 13 residues in the CDR3. RNA transcripts were the template for amplifying TCR beta CDR3 regions. TCR CDR3 underwent first-round RT-PCR with the HTBI primer set. TCRdb processed the multiplex PCR reads anew with MiXCR; each CDR3 protein has one entry. Of about 350,000 distinct CDR3 sequences detected, about an eighth appear once; the ten largest clones hold approximately 35%. The gene calls are TRBV6-1 and TRBJ1-2, with D unresolved. This clonotype originated in a middle-aged woman with Graves' ophthalmopathy. The specimen was blood. DNA for the CDR3: TGTGCCAGCATTGGTTTTAGCTCTGACGGCTACACCTTC. Translating gives CASIGFSSDGYTF.